The 21 T cell receptor beta chains below were found in one sample sequenced in a study of OX40 agonist ivuxolimab in advanced cancers. Using immunoSEQ multiplex PCR, the repertoire was profiled, and TCRdb retains in-frame clones only, with some absent. In the table there are about 77,000 clones, 65% to 90% of which are singletons. The starting material was CD4+ or CD8+ T cells sorted from blood, obtained in a trial of the OX40 agonist ivuxolimab. The source of these receptors is an adult with an advanced solid tumor such as melanoma, head and neck, liver or kidney cancer.

CDR3 in amino acids: CASSLLQGKTDTQYF. In DNA form, the CDR3 reads TGCGCCAGCAGCCTGCTCCAGGGGAAAACAGATACGCAGTATTTT. The genes are TRBV5-1 and TRBJ2-3, with D tentatively TRBD1 (6 bases). The CDR3 runs to 15 residues. V shed 4 bases and J shed 3 bases, with 15 bases lying between them. Per germline, CDR1 SGHRS and CDR2 YFSETQ.

This clone was seen a handful of times. The V and J genes are TRBV4-1 and TRBJ1-4; D not certain. The germline V and J ends were trimmed by 0 bases and 8 bases, with 10 bases remaining between them. Germline V gene sequence: CDR1 MGHRA, CDR2 YSYEKL. CDR3 size: 14 residues. The CDR3 sequence: CASSQDGRREKLFF. The CDR3 region has the DNA TGCGCCAGCAGCCAAGATGGGCGGAGGGAAAAACTGTTTTTT.

The V and J genes are TRBV9 and TRBJ2-1; 11 positions agree with TRBD2. Trimming took 3 bases from V and 4 from J; bases not matched to a gene: 9. Germline lookup yields CDR1 SGDLS and CDR2 YYNGEE. The CDR3 is 17 residues long. CDR3 in amino acids: CASSAGILAGGYNEQFF. DNA of the CDR3: TGTGCCAGCAGCGCAGGAATCCTAGCGGGGGGATACAATGAGCAGTTCTTC.

The rearrangement joins TRBV5-6 to TRBJ2-7; perhaps TRBD1 as D (5 bases). Trimming removed 0 bases at V and 1 base at J, with 8 bases between. Germline loops: CDR1 SGHDT, CDR2 YYEEEE. This CDR3 comprises 14 residues. This CDR3 reads CASSLEHRSYEQYF. CDR3 sequence (DNA): TGTGCCAGCAGCTTGGAGCACAGGTCCTACGAGCAGTACTTC.

The rearrangement links TRBV7-9 to TRBJ1-6; 7 bases line up with TRBD1. V shed 1 base and J 13 bases; nucleotides not matched to a gene: 7. Germline V gene sequence: CDR1 SEHNR, CDR2 FQNEAQ (reference sequence). The length of the CDR3 is 14 residues. CDR3 bases: TGTGCCAGCAGCTTAGAAGTCAGGGGGGCTCCCCTCCACTTT. Residues: CASSLEVRGAPLHF.

Worth noting for this clone: The sample holds other DNA sequences that translate to the same CDR3. V usage is TRBV29-1 and J usage is TRBJ2-7; D is perhaps TRBD1 or TRBD2 (5 bases each). CDR1 is SQVTM, CDR2 ANQGSEA, per germline. The CDR3 sequence is 13 residues long. Trimming took 3 bases from V and 4 from J, leaving 13 bases between them. The CDR3: CSVDGLGGYEQYF. The CDR3 DNA is TGCAGCGTTGACGGGCTTGGGGGATACGAGCAGTACTTC.

This clone has just a few counts. The J gene is TRBJ2-2, the V gene TRBV5-8, with 9 bases identical to TRBD2. Per germline, CDR1 SGHTS and CDR2 YDEGEE. Trimming took 4 bases from V and 4 from J; bases not matched to a gene: 11. The length of the CDR3 is 17 residues. CDR3 sequence reads: CASSPQVTSGITGELFF. The CDR3 DNA follows: TGTGCCAGCAGCCCACAAGTGACTAGCGGTATCACCGGGGAGCTGTTTTTT.

The CDR3, as DNA: TGTGCCAGCAGCCCTGGGACTGGCGTAGTTTACAATGAGCAGTTCTTC. Its translation: CASSPGTGVVYNEQFF. The chain is built from TRBV7-2 and TRBJ2-1; TRBD2 is a possible D gene (6 bases). CDR3 length: 16 residues. Germline V gene data show CDR1 as SGHTA and CDR2 as FQGNSA. Trimming stripped 5 bases from V and 4 bases from J, with 18 bases between.

Regarding this clone: Different DNA sequences within this sample yield the same CDR3. The chain carries TRBV6-5 and TRBJ2-1, with TRBD1 identical over 10 bases. The CDR3 sequence is 15 residues long. Germline CDR1 is MNHEY and CDR2 is SVGAGI. Trimming cost V 2 bases and J 4 bases; bases outside gene matches: 2. CDR3 in DNA: TGTGCCAGCAGTTACGACAGGGGGCCTTACAATGAGCAGTTCTTC. Its protein is CASSYDRGPYNEQFF.

The chain has TRBV30 and TRBJ2-7; maybe TRBD2 (6 bases). Germline-derived CDR1 and CDR2 are GTSNPN and SVGIG (reference sequence). The ends were cut back, 6 bases at V and 6 bases at J, with 18 bases in the middle. The CDR3 sequence is 13 residues long. The DNA for the CDR3 is TGTGCCTGCATCGCCGGGACTCAGGGCGAGCAGTACTTC. Its protein product is CACIAGTQGEQYF.

This sequence joins TRBV4-1 and TRBJ1-2, with TRBD1 matching 8 bases. Germline V gene lookup returns CDR1 MGHRA and CDR2 YSYEKL. The CDR3 is made up of 17 amino acids. Unmatched junction bases numbered 11, after V lost 2 bases and J lost 3 bases. CDR3 nucleotides: TGCGCCAGCAGCCAAAATATAGTACAGGGGGAATACTATGGCTACACCTTC. It is translated as CASSQNIVQGEYYGYTF.

For this clone: Other nucleotide sequences from this sample produce the same CDR3. The J gene is TRBJ1-6, the V gene TRBV6-5; D unclear. The CDR3 is 15 residues long. Trimming took off 0 bases at V and 7 bases at J, with 10 bases between the two ends. In germline, CDR1 is MNHEY, CDR2 SVGAGI. The DNA for the CDR3 is TGTGCCAGCAGTTACTCGGGCAGCAGAAATTCACCCCTCCACTTT. The encoded protein is CASSYSGSRNSPLHF.

The chain employs TRBV30 and TRBJ1-2; no definite D call. The CDR3 is made up of 12 amino acids. Germline V gene lookup returns CDR1 GTSNPN and CDR2 SVGIG (reference sequence). V lost 1 base to trimming and J lost 7 bases, with 10 bases between them. The CDR3: CAWSASELGYTF. In nucleotides, the CDR3 is TGTGCCTGGAGTGCCAGCGAGCTTGGCTACACCTTC.

The sample holds one count of this clone. The J gene is TRBJ1-3, the V gene TRBV9; D may be TRBD1 (5 bases). The V gene's germline CDR1 is SGDLS and CDR2 YYNGEE. The ends were cut back, 2 bases at V and 0 bases at J, with 9 bases in the middle. The CDR3 is 15 residues long. The chain's CDR3 is CASSVQGVSGNTIYF. The CDR3 DNA is TGTGCCAGCAGCGTTCAAGGGGTCTCTGGAAACACCATATATTTT.

This rearrangement joins TRBV7-3 to TRBJ2-2; D possibly matches TRBD1 or TRBD2 (6 bases each). Trimming left V 4 bases short and J 0 bases short, with 12 bases between. CDR1 SGHTA and CDR2 FQGTGA come from the germline V gene. This CDR3 is 16 amino acids long. The CDR3 loop reads CASSWTGATNTGELFF. As DNA, the CDR3 is TGTGCCAGCAGCTGGACGGGGGCTACGAACACCGGGGAGCTGTTTTTT.

V gene TRBV6-6 combines with J gene TRBJ2-7; tentative D call: TRBD1 (6 bases). Trimming cost V 6 bases and J 6 bases, with 12 bases left between them. The CDR3 sequence is 12 residues long. The germline V gene encodes CDR1 MNHNY and CDR2 SVGAGI (reference sequence). The chain's CDR3 is CASRVRGSEQYF. CDR3 sequence (DNA): TGTGCCAGCAGGGTAAGGGGGTCCGAGCAGTACTTC.

In this sample, this clone turned up once. This chain links TRBV7-8 with TRBJ2-5; no reliable D call. Deletions cut 8 bases from V and 4 bases from J, with 14 bases between. The CDR3 has 13 residues. Germline CDR1 reads SGHVS; CDR2 reads FQNEAQ. The CDR3 is CASRSPGPETQYF. In DNA form, the CDR3 reads TGTGCCAGCCGCTCCCCCGGGCCAGAGACCCAGTACTTC.

This chain uses TRBV7-2 with TRBJ2-7; TRBD2 matches 8 bases. This CDR3 comprises 14 residues. From germline, CDR1 is SGHTA and CDR2 FQGNSA. Trimming at V came to 2 bases and at J to 4 bases, leaving 4 bases not matched to a gene. The CDR3 nucleotides are TGTGCCAGCAGCTTACAGAGCGGGGGTTACGAGCAGTACTTC. Translating gives CASSLQSGGYEQYF.

The rearrangement joins TRBV11-1 to TRBJ2-7; D possibly uses TRBD1 or TRBD2 (6 bases each). The CDR3 length is 16 residues. V was cut by 5 bases and J by 1 base, with 18 bases left in between. Germline V CDR1 and CDR2: SGHAT, FQDESV (reference sequence). The CDR3 reads CASSPGWGAESYEQYF. Here the CDR3 DNA reads TGTGCCAGCAGCCCCGGCTGGGGGGCGGAATCCTACGAGCAGTACTTC.

This chain links TRBV18 with TRBJ2-6; 11 bases map to TRBD1. This CDR3 is built from 17 residues. The J segment lost 0 bases and the V segment lost 5 bases, leaving 3 bases of the junction unmatched. Germline V lookup: CDR1 KGHSH, CDR2 LQKENI. As DNA, the CDR3 is TGTGCCAGCTCAAAGGGACAGGGGGGCTCTGGGGCCAACGTCCTGACTTTC. It translates to CASSKGQGGSGANVLTF.

V and J are TRBV18 and TRBJ1-3; D remains ambiguous. CDR3 length: 18 residues. The V end lost 2 bases, the J end lost 2 bases, and 19 bases lay between the germline ends. Germline V gives CDR1 KGHSH, CDR2 LQKENI. Here the CDR3 DNA reads TGTGCCAGCTCACCATTTTCAGTCTTGGGCGGGCCTGGAAACACCATATATTTT. Residues: CASSPFSVLGGPGNTIYF.